Sequencing of this T cell receptor (beta chain) was carried out in a study of identical twins. This clonotype was counted at least ten times. Its antigen is as yet unknown. From the 5' RACE reads, TCRdb called clonotypes with MiXCR, one entry per CDR3 protein. Of fewer than 650,000 distinct CDR3 sequences in the sample, approximately 10% were seen once. Whole-study findings and limits: Fewer insertions were carried by abundant cord blood beta clonotypes, but none was seen in memory repertoires. Rather than following the same donors, the conclusions depended on cross-sectional statistical analysis.

A further study also used this sample, focusing on yellow fever vaccine responses in identical twins.

The specimen was PBMCs. The source of this sequence is a woman aged 18 to 35 in good health.

The CDR3 sequence is CASRLSSYNEQFF. The CDR3 DNA reads TGTGCCAGTCGACTAAGCTCCTACAATGAGCAGTTCTTC. The V call is TRBV27, the J call TRBJ2-1; D might be TRBD2 (5 bases). The V and J ends lost 9 bases and 0 bases respectively, with 9 bases between them. Germline-derived CDR1 and CDR2 are MNHEY and SMNVEV (reference sequence). This CDR3 spans 13 amino acids.